This TCR beta chain was captured in a study of blood T cell repertoires in COVID-19 (TCRdb year 2020). The study in broad terms: The collaborator samples originated in the United States, Italy and Spain and spanned the acute and convalescent phases of COVID-19. Samples were obtained from the ongoing ImmuneRACE study (first 160 participants) and from over a thousand subjects provided by 6 global collaborators. Where available, HLA class I and class II types were obtained from metadata supplied by the sample provider rather than from assay-based typing. The prospective study material was composed of cDNA or gDNA derived from T cells, B-cell-depleted T cells, or PBMCs. Sample metadata almost always included a de-identified subject ID, COVID-19 status, age in years and sex. The repertoires were released in a freely available public database intended as a resource for research on the immune response to SARS-CoV-2. The dataset comprised deeply sampled blood TCRbeta repertoires from subjects exposed to, actively infected with, or recovered from COVID-19. What the authors observed across the whole study: The amount of clinical and demographic metadata varied by source and participant and was provided uncurated.

TCRbeta CDR3 regions were amplified from genomic DNA by means of the immunoSEQ Assay, a bias-controlled multiplex PCR. Per the source publication's procedure: Nucleated cell counts per sample were estimated from amplification of reference gene primers within the assay. Sequence reads were collapsed and filtered to measure the absolute abundance of every unique TCRbeta CDR3 rearrangement. For each sample, productive Simpson clonality was calculated as the square root of Simpson's diversity index across productive rearrangements. Here the immuneACCESS table is served through TCRdb, limited to in-frame sequences with V and J called. Missing clones are a known gap in these copies; in checked studies unresolved V genes cover under half, and the rest lacks a known reason. The D gene and trimming were derived from the DNA, and the V and J assignments and clone size from that table. The sample has a few hundred thousand clones on record, around 90% of them singletons. About 8.9% of the sample goes to the ten largest clones.

Participants in the prospective study were enrolled through a virtual design, were aged roughly 18 to 95 years, and lived in roughly 24 United States geographic areas. Cohort assignment in the prospective study relied on participant-reported clinical history from a screening survey and a study questionnaire. Recovered participants in ImmuneRACE Cohort 3 were defined by two consecutive negative NP/OP PCR tests, clearance by a healthcare professional, or resolution of symptoms. In the prospective study, mobile phlebotomists collected whole blood, serum and a nasopharyngeal or oropharyngeal swab from each participant. Additional blood draws and questionnaires over a 2-month period could optionally be provided by prospective study participants. Before DNA extraction, blood samples from the prospective study were shipped at room temperature or frozen. As for this clone: Its antigen has not been determined. Per-base qualities were not stored, and no clone one base away is much larger.

The CDR3 runs 14 residues from the cysteine to the phenylalanine. The read is trimmed to its CDR3 DNA, 42 bases read in frame from base 1. The germline V gene gives CDR1 as MDHEN and CDR2 as SYDVKM. Between the V and J ends, shortened by 9 bases and 8 bases respectively, the junction contains 19 bases. The sequencing input was PBMCs or T cells enriched from blood (not recorded which). The chain links TRBV28 with TRBJ1-4; a tentative D match to TRBD1 spans 6 bases. The origin of this receptor is a woman aged 18-30 years who had recovered from COVID-19. The sequenced DNA is TGTGCCAGTCGGCCACCGGCAGGGGAAGAAAAACTGTTTTTT. Its coded protein is CASRPPAGEEKLFF.